This T cell receptor (beta chain) emerged from a study of identical twins. Findings and limits, study-wide: The conclusions drew on cross-sectional statistical analysis instead of tracking the same donors.

Template switching added a universal primer site, and cDNA bore unique molecular identifiers. TCRdb called the 5' RACE reads again in MiXCR, with one record for every CDR3 protein. Here the sample spans some 190,000 distinct CDR3 sequences, roughly 15% being singletons. Many counts were recorded for this clonotype. No antigen is known for it. This same sample was also part of a study on T cells expressing NK-cell markers. That paper notes: One observes that, in several donors, these clonotypes were also the leading ones within the CD3+CD56-NKG2C+ fraction.

The clonotype originates from a woman aged 18 to 35 in good health. Sequenced sample: CD8+ T cells sorted from blood.

This CDR3 is CASSQGQSLEAFF. The CDR3 nucleotides read TGTGCCAGCAGCCAGGGACAATCCCTTGAAGCTTTCTTT. The V and J genes are TRBV7-9 and TRBJ1-1, with a possible D match to TRBD1 (6 bases). Germline values: CDR1 SEHNR, CDR2 FQNEAQ (reference sequence). V was trimmed by 5 bases and J by 7 bases, leaving 14 bases between them. CDR3 length equals 13 residues.